Sequencing of this TCR beta chain was carried out in a study of cytomegalovirus exposure and HLA in healthy donors. The PCR contained 60 Vbeta and 13 Jbeta primers. Measured with immunoSEQ multiplex PCR; TCRdb has only the in-frame clones, and not every one. The sample comprises 100,000 or so clones, about 81% of which are singletons, and roughly 1.9% rests with the top ten. Trimming removed 6 bases from V and 1 base from J, with 20 bases in between. This CDR3 contains 17 residues. Germline V gene data show CDR1 as LNHDA and CDR2 as SQIVND (reference sequence). The sample consisted of PBMCs. This sequence joins TRBV19 and TRBJ2-3; D unresolved. The clonotype was recovered from a man under 40 in good health and CMV-seronegative. DNA of the CDR3: TGTGCCAGTAGATCGGCAGGAAAACGGTTTGGCACAGATACGCAGTATTTT. Its translation: CASRSAGKRFGTDTQYF.